The source of this T cell receptor beta chain is a study of CD8 T cells in ankylosing spondylitis (dated by TCRdb to between 2016 and 2019). In the study overall: The study profiled T cell receptor beta repertoires in healthy donors and ankylosing spondylitis patients to find disease-linked TCR variants. Peripheral blood samples were taken, and synovial fluid was additionally collected from ankylosing spondylitis patients. In total, the full study cohort was made up of about 110 healthy donors and more than 20 ankylosing spondylitis patients.

Notes on this clonotype: No antigen is known for it. No per-base quality is available; no much larger clone lies one base away.

For each ankylosing spondylitis patient, the synovial fluid sample was matched to a blood sample from that same patient. TCRdb shows the sequencer as Illumina HiSeq 2500. Quantitative 5'-RACE with molecular barcodes was the method used to prepare the TCR beta libraries. In the authors' own workflow: To identify disease-linked TCR variants, a new computational method was used, one built on a probabilistic model of VDJ rearrangement. TCRdb passed the public sequencing reads through fastp at Q25 and MiXCR, retaining productive beta sequences. Rows are combined by CDR3 protein, so each entry shows the most common genes and DNA. TCRdb's processing, not the authors' own work, is the source of the V and J calls. Here the sample has around 100,000 distinct CDR3 sequences; approximately 25% occur a single time. 12% of the sample is taken by the ten largest. Sequences PRHDT (CDR1) and FYEKMQ (CDR2) are obtained from the germline V gene (reference sequence). Spanning cysteine to phenylalanine, the CDR3 consists of 16 amino acids. Of all the DNA, just the CDR3 is kept, 48 bases in frame from base 1. V is pruned by 5 bases and J by 3 bases, leaving 6 bases of the junction without a gene match.

Study-level results and caveats: A CD8+ phenotype was shown by the disease-linked clones, which were found at relatively low frequencies in peripheral blood. The disease-linked clones were reported to be significantly enriched in matched synovial fluid samples from ankylosing spondylitis patients. Some TCR beta motif variants had previously been reported in synovial fluid and blood of reactive arthritis patients, which suggested common disease-initiation mechanisms. A TCR beta motif of roughly 8 highly homologous amino acid variants appeared characteristic of blood from ankylosing spondylitis patients.

The sequence was collected from a male donor with ankylosing spondylitis. The chain links TRBV13 with TRBJ2-1; 11 nucleotides in the junction match TRBD2. The sequencing input was synovial fluid, either unsorted or a sorted T cell fraction (not recorded which). The DNA is TGTGCCAGCAGCGTACTAGCGGGAGATCTCTACAATGAGCAGTTCTTC. This gives the protein CASSVLAGDLYNEQFF.